This TCR beta chain emerged from a study of blood T cell repertoires in COVID-19 (dated by TCRdb to about 2020). About the study as a whole: Samples from collaborators originated in the United States, Italy and Spain and spanned both the acute and convalescent phases of COVID-19. The dataset comprised deeply sampled blood TCRbeta repertoires from subjects exposed to, actively infected with, or recovered from COVID-19. The repertoires were released in a freely available public database meant as a resource for research on the immune response to SARS-CoV-2. The prospective study material was composed of cDNA or gDNA derived from T cells, B-cell-depleted T cells, or PBMCs. Where available, HLA class I and class II types were obtained from metadata supplied by the sample provider rather than from assay-based typing. Sample metadata almost always included a de-identified subject ID, COVID-19 status, age in years and sex. Samples came from the ongoing ImmuneRACE study (first 160 participants) plus 1,254 subjects from 6 global collaborators.

TCRbeta CDR3 regions were amplified from genomic DNA by means of the immunoSEQ Assay, a bias-controlled multiplex PCR. Per the source publication's procedure: Nucleated cell counts per sample were estimated from amplification of reference gene primers within the assay. Sequence reads were collapsed and filtered to measure the absolute abundance of every unique TCRbeta CDR3 rearrangement. For each sample, productive Simpson clonality was calculated as the square root of Simpson's diversity index over productive rearrangements. TCRdb took this table from immuneACCESS and kept in-frame rearrangements with V and J called. Such tables lack part of the clones; where checked against another copy, unresolved V genes explain under half of the gap, and the rest is unexplained. For V, J and clone size, that table is used; D and trimming come from the DNA. This sample comprises around 300,000 clones, 80% to 95% of them detected only once. The ten largest make up approximately 7.5% of the sample.

Including cysteine and phenylalanine, the CDR3 has 14 amino acids. Of the read, only the CDR3 DNA is kept; its 42 bases are in frame from base 1. One collaborating source in Seattle enrolled patients while the patients were actively infected and followed the patients over time throughout the course of disease. Collaborating institutions collected whole blood in K2EDTA tubes following their own protocols. Collaborator samples were shipped for TCRbeta analysis as frozen whole blood, isolated PBMCs, or DNA extracted from either sample type. Worth noting for this clone: The antigen this receptor binds is unknown. Base qualities were left out, and no much larger clone turns up one base away.

The paper's findings and limits, for the study overall: Clinical and demographic metadata were provided uncurated, with the amount varying by source and participant.

The specimen sequenced was peripheral blood. The chain was built from TRBV21-1 and TRBJ2-7; the listed D gene, TRBD2, was not tested against the DNA. TRBV21-1 is described as a pseudogene. This receptor was obtained from a woman aged 25 to 39 with COVID-19, enrolled during active disease. In nucleotides, the sequence is TGTGCCAGCAGGAATAGCGGGGTAACTAACGAGCAGTACTTC. This encodes CASRNSGVTNEQYF.